The 25 T cell receptor beta chains below come from one sample, sequenced in a study of T cell responses to AZD1222 COVID-19 vaccine. The table came from immunoSEQ multiplex PCR; TCRdb's copy has only in-frame clones and leaves some out. The repertoire has some 69,000 clones, 65% to 90% of them found once; the top ten carry around a fifth. Sequenced material: peripheral blood, taken on day 0 of AZD1222 vaccination. These TCRs come from an adult in good health.

The genes are TRBV14 and TRBJ2-1; TRBD2 matches at 12 bases. Germline values: CDR1 SGHDN, CDR2 FVKESK. V lost 5 bases to trimming and J lost 5 bases; unmatched junction nucleotides: 4. The CDR3 runs to 15 residues. The CDR3 coding sequence is TGTGCCAGCAGCTTACTAGCGGGGGGAAACAATGAGCAGTTCTTC. It codes for CASSLLAGGNNEQFF. Drawing the rest from reference TRBV14 and TRBJ2-1, the complete variable domain is EAGVTQFPSHSVIEKGQTVTLRCDPISGHDNLYWYRRVMGKEIKFLLHFVKESKQDESGMPNNRFLAERTGGTYSTLKVQPAELEDSGVYFCASSLLAGGNNEQFFGPGTRLTVL.

The chain joins TRBV18 to TRBJ1-1, with D perhaps TRBD1 (5 bases). The CDR3 has 16 amino acids. Per the germline V gene, CDR1 is KGHSH and CDR2 is LQKENI. Trimming shortened V by 8 bases and J by 3 bases, and 22 bases separated the two germline ends. CDR3 in amino acids: CASEGIDSLRYTEAFF. The CDR3, as DNA: TGTGCCAGCGAGGGGATTGACAGCCTTCGGTACACTGAAGCTTTCTTT.

The chain has TRBV5-1 and TRBJ1-3; 7 nucleotides agree with TRBD1. Losses at the gene ends were 0 bases for V and 3 bases for J; bases not matched to a gene: 6. This CDR3 comprises 16 residues. Germline CDR1 and CDR2: SGHRS and YFSETQ. The chain's CDR3 is CASSLAGPGGGNTIYF. As DNA, the CDR3 is TGCGCCAGCAGCTTGGCCGGGCCAGGGGGTGGAAACACCATATATTTT.

V is TRBV2 and J is TRBJ1-2; D is unresolved. The CDR3 contains 13 residues. Germline CDR1 and CDR2: SNHLY and FYNNEI. V was pared by 4 bases and J by 5 bases, with 11 bases between. The CDR3 sequence: CASSVVSPYGYTF. In DNA, the CDR3 is TGTGCCAGCAGTGTGGTTTCCCCGTATGGCTACACCTTC.

This clone was picked up one time. J is TRBJ1-1 and V is TRBV3-1 (or the pseudogene TRBV3-2); a weak D match, TRBD1 (5 bases). Germline-derived CDR1 and CDR2 are LGHDT and YNNKEL (reference sequence). The CDR3 is made up of 15 amino acids. V lost 3 bases and J lost 5, with 16 bases in between. This CDR3 is CASSQYSAKGTEAFF. DNA of the CDR3: TGTGCCAGCAGCCAGTACAGCGCCAAGGGGACTGAAGCTTTCTTT.

V usage is TRBV6-5 and J usage is TRBJ2-3, with D unclear. The CDR3 contains 14 residues. CDR1 and CDR2 from the germline V gene are MNHEY and SVGAGI. The V and J ends lost 3 bases and 6 bases respectively, with 13 bases between them. This CDR3 reads CASSYLGYQDTQYF. Written as DNA, the CDR3 is TGTGCCAGCAGTTATTTAGGTTATCAGGATACGCAGTATTTT.

V is TRBV28 and J is TRBJ1-2, with D possibly being TRBD1 (5 bases). Germline CDR1 and CDR2: MDHEN and SYDVKM. The CDR3 sequence is 13 residues long. V lost 11 bases to trimming and J lost 0 bases, with 13 bases between them. CDR3 residues: CAGSTVPNYGYTF. In DNA form, the CDR3 reads TGTGCCGGGTCGACAGTCCCTAACTATGGCTACACCTTC.

By share, this clone ranks as medium-sized. The chain couples TRBV4-1 to TRBJ1-4, with D perhaps TRBD1 (6 bases). V was pared by 3 bases and J by 8 bases, with 13 bases between. CDR3 length: 14 amino acids. The germline CDR1 and CDR2 sequences are MGHRA and YSYEKL. The CDR3 loop reads CASSQTGRKEKLFF. The CDR3 DNA follows: TGCGCCAGCAGCCAGACAGGACGTAAGGAAAAACTGTTTTTT.

This chain connects TRBV4-2 to TRBJ1-3, with 9 positions matching TRBD1. Germline lookup yields CDR1 LGHNA and CDR2 YNFKEQ. The CDR3 contains 17 residues. Losses at the gene ends were 0 bases for V and 7 bases for J; bases not matched to a gene: 10. The CDR3 reads CASSQEGQGTLVNTIYF. In DNA form, the CDR3 reads TGTGCCAGCAGCCAAGAGGGACAGGGCACTCTGGTTAACACCATATATTTT.

V and J are TRBV24-1 and TRBJ2-1; TRBD2 might be the D (5 bases). Trimming removed 12 bases at V and 3 bases at J, with 11 bases between. The CDR3 is 12 amino acids. Germline loops: CDR1 KGHDR, CDR2 SFDVKD. The CDR3, as DNA: TGTGCCCCCCCGCGGGTCTACAATGAGCAGTTCTTC. This encodes CAPPRVYNEQFF.

The J gene is TRBJ1-2, the V gene TRBV30, with TRBD1 matching over 9 bases. The CDR3 runs to 14 residues. The V segment lost 2 bases and the J segment 8 bases; nucleotides outside the gene matches: 9. Germline V lookup: CDR1 GTSNPN, CDR2 SVGIG (reference sequence). This CDR3 reads CAWSRDRASDGYTF. The CDR3 nucleotides read TGTGCCTGGAGTAGGGACAGGGCCTCCGACGGCTACACCTTC.

In its sample, this clone was seen a few times. The chain links TRBV5-4 to TRBJ2-2, with D unresolved. The CDR3 has 17 amino acids. Germline-derived CDR1 and CDR2 are SGHNT and YYREEE (reference sequence). Trimming left V 2 bases short and J 1 base short, with 15 bases between. Written as DNA, the CDR3 is TGTGCCAGCAGCTTAGGGCAAGGAGCTAAGAACACCGGGGAGCTGTTTTTT. Its translation: CASSLGQGAKNTGELFF. The full variable domain, in which reference TRBV5-4 and TRBJ2-2 provide the parts outside the CDR3, is ETGVTQSPTHLIKTRGQQVTLRCSSQSGHNTVSWYQQALGQGPQFIFQYYREEENGRGNFPPRFSGLQFPNYSSELNVNALELDDSALYLCASSLGQGAKNTGELFFGEGSRLTVL.

This sequence joins TRBV30 and TRBJ1-2, with D perhaps TRBD1 (5 bases). Germline CDR1 and CDR2: GTSNPN and SVGIG (reference sequence). Deletions cut 3 bases from V and 4 bases from J, with 15 bases between. This CDR3 has 14 residues. CDR3 sequence: CAWSGGGSSYGYTF. Here the CDR3 DNA reads TGTGCCTGGAGCGGTGGGGGAAGTAGCTATGGCTACACCTTC.

V is TRBV18 and J is TRBJ1-3; D is ambiguous. V lost 3 bases to trimming and J lost 0 bases, with 15 bases between them. Germline V gene sequence: CDR1 KGHSH, CDR2 LQKENI. The CDR3 has 17 amino acids. The CDR3: CASSPQDGLISGNTIYF. The CDR3 region has the DNA TGTGCCAGCTCACCCCAGGATGGCCTTATCTCTGGAAACACCATATATTTT.

The chain combines TRBV3-1 (or the pseudogene TRBV3-2) with TRBJ1-2, with a weak D call TRBD1 (5 bases). The V gene's germline CDR1 is LGHDT and CDR2 YNNKEL (reference sequence). This CDR3 region has 13 residues. Between the trimmed V and J ends, which lost 3 bases and 3 bases, there was a span of 8 bases. The DNA for the CDR3 is TGTGCCAGCAGCCACGGGGGGGACTATGGCTACACCTTC. Its translation: CASSHGGDYGYTF.

The V call is TRBV19, the J call TRBJ2-3, with TRBD2 as a possible D gene (5 bases). The CDR3 totals 15 residues. With 1 base removed from V and 2 bases from J, the gap between germline ends came to 10 bases. The V gene's germline CDR1 is LNHDA and CDR2 SQIVND (reference sequence). CDR3 amino acids: CASSIGSSPTDTQYF. In nucleotides, the CDR3 is TGTGCCAGTAGTATAGGTTCTAGCCCCACAGATACGCAGTATTTT.

The chain links TRBV6-5 to TRBJ1-5; possibly TRBD1 for D (5 bases). CDR3 length: 15 amino acids. CDR1 MNHEY and CDR2 SVGAGI come from the germline V gene. This CDR3 is CAGSHSAQGDQPQHF. CDR3 DNA sequence: TGTGCTGGTAGCCATTCGGCGCAGGGAGATCAGCCCCAGCATTTT.

The rearrangement links TRBV6-6 to TRBJ1-1, with a possible D match to TRBD1 (6 bases). The CDR3 length is 13 residues. Trimming removed 7 bases from V and 3 bases from J, with 12 bases in between. Germline loops: CDR1 MNHNY, CDR2 SVGAGI (reference sequence). The CDR3 region is CASTLRGDTEAFF. CDR3 bases: TGTGCCAGCACCTTGAGGGGGGACACTGAAGCTTTCTTT.

The chain is built from TRBV6-1 and TRBJ1-1; no firm D call. The germline CDR1 and CDR2 sequences are MNHNS and SASEGT. This CDR3 is 15 amino acids long. V gave up 3 bases and J gave up 0 bases, with 11 bases separating them. This CDR3 is CASSDRRRMNTEAFF. In nucleotides, the CDR3 is TGTGCCAGCAGTGATCGTCGACGAATGAACACTGAAGCTTTCTTT.

The chain links TRBV2 to TRBJ2-1; D unresolved. CDR1 is SNHLY and CDR2 is FYNNEI in the germline V gene. Trimming left V 4 bases short and J 3 bases short, with 7 bases between. This CDR3 comprises 13 residues. This chain's CDR3 is CASSVLSYNEQFF. The CDR3 DNA reads as TGTGCCAGCAGTGTCCTCAGCTACAATGAGCAGTTCTTC.

V gene TRBV6-6 combines with J gene TRBJ2-2, with 8 bases aligning to TRBD1. Germline CDR1 and CDR2: MNHNY and SVGAGI (reference sequence). The ends lost 6 bases at V and 1 base at J; junction bases unmatched: 16. The CDR3 has 19 residues. The DNA for the CDR3 is TGTGCCAGCAGCTCCAGGAGACAGGGGACCGCCTTGAACACCGGGGAGCTGTTTTTT. It translates to CASSSRRQGTALNTGELFF.

This chain joins TRBV4-1 and TRBJ1-1; tentatively, D is TRBD1 (6 bases). In germline, CDR1 is MGHRA, CDR2 YSYEKL. The CDR3 totals 16 residues. Trimming stripped 5 bases from V and 5 bases from J, with 21 bases between. The chain's CDR3 is CASSSGQFRHQTEAFF. The CDR3 DNA is TGCGCCAGCAGCTCCGGACAGTTCAGGCATCAGACTGAAGCTTTCTTT.

The chain has TRBV5-6 and TRBJ1-2; 8 bases are shared with TRBD1. Germline V CDR1 and CDR2: SGHDT, YYEEEE. CDR3 length: 14 amino acids. After removal of 4 bases from V and 12 bases from J, the junction contained 14 bases not matched to a gene. In DNA, the CDR3 is TGTGCCAGCAGCCAGGGGGCCGACACCCATAGGCACACCTTC. Protein product: CASSQGADTHRHTF.

In DNA, the CDR3 is TGTGCCAGCAGCCGCCACCTAAGGACTAGCGGGGACTCCTACGAGCAGTACTTC. Translation: CASSRHLRTSGDSYEQYF. This chain links TRBV11-2 with TRBJ2-7; 12 positions match TRBD2. The length of the CDR3 is 18 residues. Germline values: CDR1 SGHAT, CDR2 FQNNGV. V shed 5 bases and J 0 bases; nucleotides not matched to a gene: 11.

Of note for this clone: Mismatch with germline at one junction end may stem from a read error. The chain recombines TRBV28 with TRBJ2-7; TRBD2 might be the D (5 bases). CDR1 and CDR2 from the germline V gene are MDHEN and SYDVKM. The CDR3 is 14 residues long. The CDR3 loop is CATSRRNRGFEQYF. CDR3 DNA: TGTGCCACCAGTAGGAGAAATAGAGGGTTCGAGCAGTACTTC.